The clone carrying this T cell receptor beta chain was observed once. Antigen specificity is unknown. This sample is drawn from a study of T cells in localized non-small cell lung cancer. Study-level points and caveats: A single tumor region was sequenced, leaving heterogeneity possible. Adjacent lung had a median around 60 of the 100 largest tumor clones. Higher blood T cell density tracked longer overall survival. The highest T cell clonality was in uninvolved adjacent lung, above tumor.

Generated by immunoSEQ multiplex PCR, the TCRdb table keeps only in-frame clones and is missing some. The sample consists of around 100,000 clones, roughly 86% of them appearing once. CDR1 and CDR2 from the germline V gene are SGHTA and FQGNSA. The CDR3 has 16 amino acids. V shed 3 bases, J shed 4 bases, and the junction held 7 bases outside the gene matches. The source was peripheral blood, collected before any cancer treatment. This clonotype was obtained from a man aged 35 to 69 with stage I squamous cell lung carcinoma. V and J are TRBV7-2 and TRBJ2-2; 8 bases fit TRBD2. CDR3: CASSFGSGAPTGELFF. The CDR3 nucleotides are TGTGCCAGCAGCTTCGGTAGCGGGGCCCCCACCGGGGAGCTGTTTTTT.